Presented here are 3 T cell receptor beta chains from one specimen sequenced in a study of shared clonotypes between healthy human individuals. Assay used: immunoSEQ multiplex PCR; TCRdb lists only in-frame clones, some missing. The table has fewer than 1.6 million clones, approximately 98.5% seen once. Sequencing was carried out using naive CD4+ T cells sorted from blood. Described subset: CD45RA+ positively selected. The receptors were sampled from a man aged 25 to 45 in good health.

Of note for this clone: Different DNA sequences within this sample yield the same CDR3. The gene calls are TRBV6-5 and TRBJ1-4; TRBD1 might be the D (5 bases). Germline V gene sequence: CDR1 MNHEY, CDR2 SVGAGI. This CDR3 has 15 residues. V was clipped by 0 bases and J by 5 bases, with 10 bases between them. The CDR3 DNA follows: TGTGCCAGCAGTTACTCGCCCGGGGGGAATGAAAAACTGTTTTTT. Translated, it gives CASSYSPGGNEKLFF.

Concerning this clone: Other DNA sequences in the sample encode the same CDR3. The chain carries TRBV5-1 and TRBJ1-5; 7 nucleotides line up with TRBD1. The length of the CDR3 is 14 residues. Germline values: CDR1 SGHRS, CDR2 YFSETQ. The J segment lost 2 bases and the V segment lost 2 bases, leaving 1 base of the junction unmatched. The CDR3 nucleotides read TGCGCCAGCAGCTTAACAGGGGGCAATCAGCCCCAGCATTTT. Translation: CASSLTGGNQPQHF. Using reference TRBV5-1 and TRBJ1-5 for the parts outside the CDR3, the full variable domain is KAGVTQTPRYLIKTRGQQVTLSCSPISGHRSVSWYQQTPGQGLQFLFEYFSETQRNKGNFPGRFSGRQFSNSRSEMNVSTLELGDSALYLCASSLTGGNQPQHFGDGTRLSIL.

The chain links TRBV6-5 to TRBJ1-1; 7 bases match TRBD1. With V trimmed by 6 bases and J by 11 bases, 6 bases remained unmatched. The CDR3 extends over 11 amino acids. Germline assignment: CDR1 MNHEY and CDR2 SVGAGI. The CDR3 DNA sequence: TGTGCCAGCAGGACCGGGACAGACGCTTTCTTT. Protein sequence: CASRTGTDAFF.